A single count supports the clone carrying this T cell receptor (beta chain). In the original workflow: From reference gene primer amplification, estimates of nucleated cell counts were derived. The assay was immunoSEQ multiplex PCR, and TCRdb's table has in-frame clones only and misses some. V and J calls and clone size are copied from that table; D and trimming were computed from the DNA. The repertoire includes approximately 210,000 clones, just under 85% of them detected once, and approximately 5.1% sits in the top ten. The data derive from a study of blood T cell repertoires in COVID-19. On the study more broadly: Material from acute and convalescent COVID-19 was sourced from the United States, Italy and Spain.

The sample comprised peripheral blood. The TCR sequence derives from a woman between 65 and 79 years old with active or convalescent COVID-19.

The DNA of the CDR3 is TGTGCCAGTTCAGTCGCACAGGGGCGGGAGACCCAGTACTTC. This encodes CASSVAQGRETQYF. This sequence joins TRBV6-5 and TRBJ2-5, with 7 positions matching TRBD1. CDR1 and CDR2 (germline): MNHEY, SVGAGI. The J segment lost 5 bases and the V segment lost 9 bases, leaving 12 bases of the junction unmatched. The CDR3 is 14 residues long.